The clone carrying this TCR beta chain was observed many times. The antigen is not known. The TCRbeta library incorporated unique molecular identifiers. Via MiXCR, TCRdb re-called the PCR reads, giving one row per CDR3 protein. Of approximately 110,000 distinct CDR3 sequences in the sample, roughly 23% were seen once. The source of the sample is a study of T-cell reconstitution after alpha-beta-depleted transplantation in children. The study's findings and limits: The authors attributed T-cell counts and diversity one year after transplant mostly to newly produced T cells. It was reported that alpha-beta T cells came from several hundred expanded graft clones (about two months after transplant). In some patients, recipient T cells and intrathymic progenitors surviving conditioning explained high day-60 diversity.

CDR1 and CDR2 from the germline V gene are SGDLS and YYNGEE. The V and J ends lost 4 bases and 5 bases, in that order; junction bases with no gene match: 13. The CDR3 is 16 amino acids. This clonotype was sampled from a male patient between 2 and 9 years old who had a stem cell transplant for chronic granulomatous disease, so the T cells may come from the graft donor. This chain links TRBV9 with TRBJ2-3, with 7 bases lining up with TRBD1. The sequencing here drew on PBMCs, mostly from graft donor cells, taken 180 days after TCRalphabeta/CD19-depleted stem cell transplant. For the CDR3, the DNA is TGTGCCAGCAGCCTACAGGGGTCCCCGAACGGAGATACGCAGTATTTT. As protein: CASSLQGSPNGDTQYF. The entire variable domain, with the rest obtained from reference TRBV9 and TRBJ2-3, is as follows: DSGVTQTPKHLITATGQRVTLRCSPRSGDLSVYWYQQSLDQGLQFLIQYYNGEERAKGNILERFSAQQFPDLHSELNLSSLELGDSALYFCASSLQGSPNGDTQYFGPGTRLTVL.